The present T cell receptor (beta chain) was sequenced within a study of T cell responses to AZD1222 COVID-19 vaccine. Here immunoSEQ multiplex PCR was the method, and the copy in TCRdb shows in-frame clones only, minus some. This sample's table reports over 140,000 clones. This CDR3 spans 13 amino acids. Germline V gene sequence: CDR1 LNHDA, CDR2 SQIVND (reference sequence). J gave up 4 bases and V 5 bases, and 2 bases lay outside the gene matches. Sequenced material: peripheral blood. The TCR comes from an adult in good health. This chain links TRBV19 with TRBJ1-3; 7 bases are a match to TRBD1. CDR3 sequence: CASSWTGGNTIYF. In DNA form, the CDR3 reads TGTGCCAGTAGTTGGACAGGCGGAAACACCATATATTTT.